The text below deals with one TCR beta chain. Generated by immunoSEQ multiplex PCR, the TCRdb table keeps only in-frame clones and is missing some. The sample has 250,000 to 300,000 clones, 80% to 90% seen once. This record belongs to a study of blood T cell repertoires in COVID-19. The CDR3 is made up of 14 amino acids. V was clipped by 2 bases and J by 0 bases; unmatched bases: 2. Germline V CDR1 and CDR2: SGHRS, YFSETQ. The rearrangement uses TRBV5-1 and TRBJ2-7; TRBD2 aligns across 7 bases. Specimen: peripheral blood. This clonotype was obtained from a woman aged 70-85 years with acute or convalescent COVID-19. The CDR3 DNA follows: TGCGCCAGCAGCTTTACGGGGGGCTCCTACGAGCAGTACTTC. This gives the protein CASSFTGGSYEQYF.